This TCR beta chain was found in a study of blood T cell repertoires in COVID-19. Background on the study: In each case, the material was cDNA or gDNA derived from T cells, B-cell-depleted T cells, or PBMCs.

Enrolled through a virtual design, the participants were between 18 and 89 years of age and came from some 26 US areas. Assignment of participants to cohorts was predicated upon participant-reported clinical history. Clones were read by immunoSEQ multiplex PCR, and TCRdb kept only the in-frame ones, dropping some. The table has 400,000 to 450,000 clones, roughly 87% seen once; the top ten hold about 0.6%. This CDR3 region has 15 residues. V was clipped by 8 bases and J by 0 bases, with 14 bases between them. The germline V gene encodes CDR1 SNHLY and CDR2 FYNNEI. The source is a man in his late teens or twenties who had recovered from COVID-19. Material: PBMCs or T cells enriched from blood (not recorded which). V and J are TRBV2 and TRBJ2-4; D not certain. The CDR3 bases are TGTGCCAGCGGAGACGGGTATATAGCCAAAAACATTCAGTACTTC. This encodes CASGDGYIAKNIQYF. Together with reference TRBV2 and TRBJ2-4, the CDR3 gives the full variable domain: EPEVTQTPSHQVTQMGQEVILRCVPISNHLYFYWYRQILGQKVEFLVSFYNNEISEKSEIFDDQFSVERPDGSNFTLKIRSTKLEDSAMYFCASGDGYIAKNIQYFGAGTRLSVL.